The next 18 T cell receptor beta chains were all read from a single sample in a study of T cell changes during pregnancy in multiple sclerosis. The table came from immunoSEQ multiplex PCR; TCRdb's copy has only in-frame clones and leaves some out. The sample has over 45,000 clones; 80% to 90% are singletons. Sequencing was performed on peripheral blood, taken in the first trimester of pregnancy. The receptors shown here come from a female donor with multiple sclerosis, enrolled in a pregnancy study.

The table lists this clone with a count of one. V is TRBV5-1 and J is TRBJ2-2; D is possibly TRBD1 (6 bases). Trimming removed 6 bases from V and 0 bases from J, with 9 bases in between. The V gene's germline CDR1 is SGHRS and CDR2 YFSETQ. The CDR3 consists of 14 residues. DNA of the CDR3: TGCGCCAGCAAGGACAGCCCGAACACCGGGGAGCTGTTTTTT. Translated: CASKDSPNTGELFF.

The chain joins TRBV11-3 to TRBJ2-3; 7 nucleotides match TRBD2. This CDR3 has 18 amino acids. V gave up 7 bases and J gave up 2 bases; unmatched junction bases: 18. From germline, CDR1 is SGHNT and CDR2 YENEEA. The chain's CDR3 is CASITGGSDAGDTDTQYF. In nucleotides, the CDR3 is TGTGCCAGCATCACGGGGGGATCTGACGCGGGGGACACAGATACGCAGTATTTT.

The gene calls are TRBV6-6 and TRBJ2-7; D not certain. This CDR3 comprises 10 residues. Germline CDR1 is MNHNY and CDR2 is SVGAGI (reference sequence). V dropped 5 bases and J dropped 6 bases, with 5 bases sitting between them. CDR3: CASSSREQYF. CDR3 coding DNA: TGTGCCAGCAGTAGCCGCGAGCAGTACTTC.

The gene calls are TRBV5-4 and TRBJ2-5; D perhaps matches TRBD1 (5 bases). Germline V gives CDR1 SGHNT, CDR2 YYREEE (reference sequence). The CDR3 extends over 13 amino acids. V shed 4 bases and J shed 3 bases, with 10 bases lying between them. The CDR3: CASSPTEKETQYF. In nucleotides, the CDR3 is TGTGCCAGCAGCCCGACAGAGAAAGAGACCCAGTACTTC.

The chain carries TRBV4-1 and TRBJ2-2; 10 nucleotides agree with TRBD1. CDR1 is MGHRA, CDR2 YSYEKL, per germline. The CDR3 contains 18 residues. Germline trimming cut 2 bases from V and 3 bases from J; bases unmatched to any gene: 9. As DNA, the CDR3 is TGCGCCAGCAGCCAATATCCGGGACAGGGGATGCACACCGGGGAGCTGTTTTTT. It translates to CASSQYPGQGMHTGELFF.

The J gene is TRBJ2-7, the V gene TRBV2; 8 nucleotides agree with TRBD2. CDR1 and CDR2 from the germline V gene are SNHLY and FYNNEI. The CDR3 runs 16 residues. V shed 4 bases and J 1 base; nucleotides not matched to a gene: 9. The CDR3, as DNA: TGTGCCAGCAGTGCGTTTCGACTAGCGACGTCCTACGAGCAGTACTTC. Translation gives CASSAFRLATSYEQYF.

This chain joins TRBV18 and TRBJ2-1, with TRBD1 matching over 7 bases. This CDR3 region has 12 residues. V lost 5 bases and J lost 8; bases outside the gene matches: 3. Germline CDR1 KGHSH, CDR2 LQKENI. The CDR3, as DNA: TGTGCCAGCTCAACAGGGGTCGATGAGCAGTTCTTC. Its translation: CASSTGVDEQFF.

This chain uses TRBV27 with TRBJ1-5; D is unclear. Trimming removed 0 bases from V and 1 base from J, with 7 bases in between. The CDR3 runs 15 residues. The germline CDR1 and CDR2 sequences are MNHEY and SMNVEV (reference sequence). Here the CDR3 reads CASSLSRGSNQPQHF. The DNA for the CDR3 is TGTGCCAGCAGTTTATCACGGGGAAGCAATCAGCCCCAGCATTTT.

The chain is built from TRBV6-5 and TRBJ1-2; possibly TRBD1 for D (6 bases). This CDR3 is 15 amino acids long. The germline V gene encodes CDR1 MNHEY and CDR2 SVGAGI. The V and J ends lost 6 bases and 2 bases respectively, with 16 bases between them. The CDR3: CASSQGGGGNYGYTF. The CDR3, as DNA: TGTGCCAGCAGCCAAGGGGGGGGAGGGAACTATGGCTACACCTTC.

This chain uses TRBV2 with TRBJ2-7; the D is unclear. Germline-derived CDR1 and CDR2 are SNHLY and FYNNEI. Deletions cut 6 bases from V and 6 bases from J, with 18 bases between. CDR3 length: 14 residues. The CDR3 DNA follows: TGTGCCAGCAGGAACGCTCTCCGGCGGTCCGAGCAGTACTTC. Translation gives CASRNALRRSEQYF.

In nucleotides, the CDR3 is TGTGCCACCAGCAGAGTGCGGACAGGGCCCTATGGCTACACCTTC. Protein product: CATSRVRTGPYGYTF. The gene calls are TRBV15 and TRBJ1-2, with 8 bases aligning to TRBD1. Germline V gives CDR1 LNHNV, CDR2 YYDKDF (reference sequence). J lost 4 bases, V lost 1 base, and 5 bases had no gene match. This CDR3 region has 15 residues.

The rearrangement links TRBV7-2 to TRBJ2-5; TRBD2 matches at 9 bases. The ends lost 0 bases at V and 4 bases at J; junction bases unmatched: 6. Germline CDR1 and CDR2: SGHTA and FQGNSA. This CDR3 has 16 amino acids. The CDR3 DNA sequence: TGTGCCAGCAGCTTAGCATGGCTAGCGGGGCGAGAGACCCAGTACTTC. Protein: CASSLAWLAGRETQYF.

This CDR3 reads CASSDRDYPYEQYF. CDR3 nucleotide sequence: TGTGCCAGCAGCGACCGGGACTACCCCTACGAGCAGTACTTC. This rearrangement joins TRBV9 to TRBJ2-7, with 7 bases identical to TRBD2. Germline V gives CDR1 SGDLS, CDR2 YYNGEE. The CDR3 loop spans 14 amino acids. Germline trimming cut 3 bases from V and 2 bases from J; bases unmatched to any gene: 5.

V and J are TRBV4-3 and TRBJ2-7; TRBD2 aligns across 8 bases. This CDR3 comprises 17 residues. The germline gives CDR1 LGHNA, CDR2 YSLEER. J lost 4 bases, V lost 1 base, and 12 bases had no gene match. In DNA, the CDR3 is TGCGCCAGCAGCCAAGTAATAGCGGGGACCTTAGTTTACGAGCAGTACTTC. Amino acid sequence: CASSQVIAGTLVYEQYF.

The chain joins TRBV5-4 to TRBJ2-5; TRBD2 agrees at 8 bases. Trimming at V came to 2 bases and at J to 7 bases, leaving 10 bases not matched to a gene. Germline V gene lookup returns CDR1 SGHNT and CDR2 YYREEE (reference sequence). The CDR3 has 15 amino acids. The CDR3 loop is CASSLYGGADGTQYF. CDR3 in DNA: TGTGCCAGCAGCTTATACGGGGGGGCGGACGGGACCCAGTACTTC.

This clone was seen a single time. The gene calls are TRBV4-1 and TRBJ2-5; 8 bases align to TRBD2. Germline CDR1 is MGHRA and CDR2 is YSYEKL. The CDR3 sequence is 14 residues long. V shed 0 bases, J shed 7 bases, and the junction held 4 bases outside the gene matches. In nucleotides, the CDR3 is TGCGCCAGCAGCCAAGATCGGGGACTAGGGACCCAGTACTTC. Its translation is CASSQDRGLGTQYF.

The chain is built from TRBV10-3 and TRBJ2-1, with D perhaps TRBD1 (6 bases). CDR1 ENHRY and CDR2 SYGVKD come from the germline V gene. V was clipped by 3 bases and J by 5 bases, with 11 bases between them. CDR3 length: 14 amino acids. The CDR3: CAISDGTINNEQFF. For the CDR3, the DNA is TGTGCCATCAGTGACGGGACAATTAACAATGAGCAGTTCTTC.

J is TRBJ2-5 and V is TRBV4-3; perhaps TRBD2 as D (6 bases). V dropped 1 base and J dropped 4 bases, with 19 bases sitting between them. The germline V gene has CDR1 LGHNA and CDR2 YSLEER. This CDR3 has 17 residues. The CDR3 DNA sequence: TGCGCCAGCAGCCAAGGAGCGACGGGCGGGGATGCAGAGACCCAGTACTTC. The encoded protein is CASSQGATGGDAETQYF.